The entry that follows covers one T cell receptor beta chain sequence. Its antigen is unknown. The sample belongs to a study of blood T cells in healthy people across ages. V lost 5 bases, J lost 3 bases, and 3 bases stayed unmatched. CDR1 and CDR2 (germline): MNHEY, SVGAGI. CDR3 size: 14 residues. Study-level findings and limits: In long-lived donors, naive CD4+ cell counts and diversity exceeded those of aged donors. Total diversity from one million sequenced T cells was likely underestimated.

The use of a sample-barcoded 5' primer and a J-beta primer mix characterized a second PCR of roughly 7 to 12 cycles. TCRdb reprocessed the 5' RACE reads via MiXCR and lists one record per CDR3 protein. The data contain over 1,500,000 distinct CDR3 sequences, 30% to 40% of them singletons. The chain combines TRBV6-5 with TRBJ2-7; 11 nucleotides line up with TRBD1. Sequencing was done on a sample of blood. The sequence was collected from a human donor in good health. The DNA for the CDR3 is TGTGCCAGCAGTAGGACAGGGGGCTACTACGAGCAGTACTTC. Its translation: CASSRTGGYYEQYF.